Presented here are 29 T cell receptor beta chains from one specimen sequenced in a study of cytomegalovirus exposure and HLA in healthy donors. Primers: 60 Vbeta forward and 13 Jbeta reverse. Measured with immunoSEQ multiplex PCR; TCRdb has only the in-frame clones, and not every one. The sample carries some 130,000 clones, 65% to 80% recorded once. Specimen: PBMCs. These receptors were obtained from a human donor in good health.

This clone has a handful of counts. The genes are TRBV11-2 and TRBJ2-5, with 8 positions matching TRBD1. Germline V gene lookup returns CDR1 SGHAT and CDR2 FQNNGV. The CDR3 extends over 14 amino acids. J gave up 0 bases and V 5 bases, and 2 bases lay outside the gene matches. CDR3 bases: TGTGCCAGCAGCAAGACAGGGGACCAAGAGACCCAGTACTTC. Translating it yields CASSKTGDQETQYF.

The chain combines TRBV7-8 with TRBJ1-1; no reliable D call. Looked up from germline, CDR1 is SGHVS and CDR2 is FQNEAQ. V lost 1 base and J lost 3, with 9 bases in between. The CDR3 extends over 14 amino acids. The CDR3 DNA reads TGTGCCAGCAGCTTAGACAGTGATTACACTGAAGCTTTCTTT. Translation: CASSLDSDYTEAFF.

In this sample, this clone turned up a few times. CDR3 sequence reads: CASSIVDSRSYNSPLHF. The CDR3 DNA follows: TGTGCCAGCAGTATAGTCGACAGTCGCTCCTATAATTCACCCCTCCACTTT. V and J are TRBV28 and TRBJ1-6; the D gene is possibly TRBD1 (5 bases). Per the germline V gene, CDR1 is MDHEN and CDR2 is SYDVKM. With 5 bases removed from V and 0 bases from J, the gap between germline ends came to 14 bases. The CDR3 consists of 17 residues.

CDR3 sequence: CATHVPGIINEQFF. CDR3 nucleotide sequence: TGTGCCACCCACGTCCCAGGGATTATCAATGAGCAGTTCTTC. The chain combines TRBV10-3 with TRBJ2-1, with D tentatively TRBD1 (5 bases). This CDR3 has 14 amino acids. Per germline, CDR1 ENHRY and CDR2 SYGVKD. Deletions cut 10 bases from V and 6 bases from J, with 19 bases between.

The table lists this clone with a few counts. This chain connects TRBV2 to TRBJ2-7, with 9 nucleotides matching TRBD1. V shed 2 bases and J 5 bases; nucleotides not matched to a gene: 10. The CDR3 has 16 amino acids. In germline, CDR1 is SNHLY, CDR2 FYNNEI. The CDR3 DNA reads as TGTGCCAGCAGTGAACTTCGTGGGACAGGGCGTAACGAGCAGTACTTC. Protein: CASSELRGTGRNEQYF.

The DNA of the CDR3 is TGTGCCAGTAGTATAGATCTAGGTACTAGGCGGGGCAATGAGCAGTTCTTC. Its translation: CASSIDLGTRRGNEQFF. The chain is built from TRBV19 and TRBJ2-1; a weak D match, TRBD2 (6 bases). The ends were cut back, 0 bases at V and 6 bases at J, with 18 bases in the middle. The CDR3 has 17 residues. CDR1 is LNHDA and CDR2 is SQIVND in the germline V gene (reference sequence).

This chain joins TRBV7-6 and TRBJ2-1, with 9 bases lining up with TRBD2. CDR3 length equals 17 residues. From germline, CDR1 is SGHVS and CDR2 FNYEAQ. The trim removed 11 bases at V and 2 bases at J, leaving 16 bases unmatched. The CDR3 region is CAVGPGIAGETYNEQFF. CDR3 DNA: TGTGCCGTTGGACCAGGGATAGCGGGAGAAACCTACAATGAGCAGTTCTTC.

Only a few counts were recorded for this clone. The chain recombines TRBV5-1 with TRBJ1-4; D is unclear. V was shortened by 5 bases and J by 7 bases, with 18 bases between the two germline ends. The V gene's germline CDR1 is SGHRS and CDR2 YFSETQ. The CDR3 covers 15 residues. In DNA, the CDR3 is TGCGCCAGCAGTAAGGAAGGGCAGGCGGGTGAAAAACTGTTTTTT. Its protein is CASSKEGQAGEKLFF.

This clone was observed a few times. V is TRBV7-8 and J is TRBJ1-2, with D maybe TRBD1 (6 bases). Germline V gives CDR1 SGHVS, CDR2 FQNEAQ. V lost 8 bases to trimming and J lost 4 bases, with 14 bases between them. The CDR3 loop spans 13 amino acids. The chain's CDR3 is CASSDSQRYGYTF. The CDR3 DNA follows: TGTGCCAGCTCGGACAGCCAGCGCTATGGCTACACCTTC. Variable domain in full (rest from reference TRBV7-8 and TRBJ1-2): GAGVSQSPRYKVAKRGQDVALRCDPISGHVSLFWYQQALGQGPEFLTYFQNEAQLDKSGLPSDRFFAERPEGSVSTLKIQRTQQEDSAVYLCASSDSQRYGYTFGSGTRLTVV.

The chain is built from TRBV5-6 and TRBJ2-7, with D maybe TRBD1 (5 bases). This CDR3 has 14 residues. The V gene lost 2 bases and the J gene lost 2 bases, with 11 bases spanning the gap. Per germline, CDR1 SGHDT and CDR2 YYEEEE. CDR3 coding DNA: TGTGCCAGCAGCTTATGGCAGGGCACCTACGAGCAGTACTTC. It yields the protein CASSLWQGTYEQYF.

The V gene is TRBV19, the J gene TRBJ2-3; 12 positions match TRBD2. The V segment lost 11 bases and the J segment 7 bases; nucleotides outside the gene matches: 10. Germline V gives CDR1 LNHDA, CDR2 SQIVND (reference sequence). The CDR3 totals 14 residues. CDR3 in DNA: TGTGCCTCAAGGTCTAGCGGGAGGGCCCATACGCAGTATTTT. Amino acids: CASRSSGRAHTQYF.

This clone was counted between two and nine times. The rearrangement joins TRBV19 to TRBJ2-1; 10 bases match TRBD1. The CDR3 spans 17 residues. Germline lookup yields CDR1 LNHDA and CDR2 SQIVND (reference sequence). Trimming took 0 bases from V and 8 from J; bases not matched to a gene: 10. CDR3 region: CASSIDWATGGSDEQFF. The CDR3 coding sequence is TGTGCCAGTAGTATAGATTGGGCGACAGGGGGCTCGGATGAGCAGTTCTTC.

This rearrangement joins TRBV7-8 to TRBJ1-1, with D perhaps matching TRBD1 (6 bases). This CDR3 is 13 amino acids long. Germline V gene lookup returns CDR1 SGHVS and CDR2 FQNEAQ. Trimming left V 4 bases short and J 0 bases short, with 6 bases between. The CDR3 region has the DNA TGTGCCAGCAGCTCAGGGGTGAACACTGAAGCTTTCTTT. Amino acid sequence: CASSSGVNTEAFF.

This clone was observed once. The CDR3 loop reads CASSKERQGTEAFF. The DNA for the CDR3 is TGCGCCAGCAGCAAAGAAAGACAGGGCACTGAAGCTTTCTTT. The gene calls are TRBV5-1 and TRBJ1-1, with 7 bases lining up with TRBD1. V lost 4 bases and J lost 4; bases outside the gene matches: 7. Germline V lookup: CDR1 SGHRS, CDR2 YFSETQ. This CDR3 has 14 residues. Full variable domain (rest looked up from reference TRBV5-1 and TRBJ1-1): KAGVTQTPRYLIKTRGQQVTLSCSPISGHRSVSWYQQTPGQGLQFLFEYFSETQRNKGNFPGRFSGRQFSNSRSEMNVSTLELGDSALYLCASSKERQGTEAFFGQGTRLTVV.

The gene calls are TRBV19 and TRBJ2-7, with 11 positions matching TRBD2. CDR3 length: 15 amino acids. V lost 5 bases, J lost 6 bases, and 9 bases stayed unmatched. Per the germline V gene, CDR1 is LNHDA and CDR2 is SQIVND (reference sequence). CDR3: CASSPSSGRLGEQYF. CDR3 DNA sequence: TGTGCCAGTAGTCCCTCTAGCGGGAGGCTCGGCGAGCAGTACTTC. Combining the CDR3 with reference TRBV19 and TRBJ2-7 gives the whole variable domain DGGITQSPKYLFRKEGQNVTLSCEQNLNHDAMYWYRQDPGQGLRLIYYSQIVNDFQKGDIAEGYSVSREKKESFPLTVTSAQKNPTAFYLCASSPSSGRLGEQYFGPGTRLTVT.

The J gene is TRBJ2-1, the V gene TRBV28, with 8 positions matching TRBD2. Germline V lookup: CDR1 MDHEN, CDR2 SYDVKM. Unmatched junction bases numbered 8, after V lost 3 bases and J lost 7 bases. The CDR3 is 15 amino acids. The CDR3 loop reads CASSFSSGRINEQFF. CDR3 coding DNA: TGTGCCAGCAGTTTCTCGAGCGGGAGAATAAATGAGCAGTTCTTC.

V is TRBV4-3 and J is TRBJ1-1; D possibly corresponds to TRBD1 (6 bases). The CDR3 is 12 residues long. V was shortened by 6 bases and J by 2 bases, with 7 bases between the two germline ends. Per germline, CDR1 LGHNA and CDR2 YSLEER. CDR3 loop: CASRGANTEAFF. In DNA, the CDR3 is TGCGCCAGCAGGGGGGCAAACACTGAAGCTTTCTTT.

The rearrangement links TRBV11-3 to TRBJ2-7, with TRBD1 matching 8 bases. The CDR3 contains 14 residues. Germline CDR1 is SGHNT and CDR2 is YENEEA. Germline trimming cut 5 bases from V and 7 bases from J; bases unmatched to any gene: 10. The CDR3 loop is CASSRGTGTMEQYF. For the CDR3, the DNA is TGTGCCAGCAGCAGGGGGACAGGTACTATGGAGCAGTACTTC.

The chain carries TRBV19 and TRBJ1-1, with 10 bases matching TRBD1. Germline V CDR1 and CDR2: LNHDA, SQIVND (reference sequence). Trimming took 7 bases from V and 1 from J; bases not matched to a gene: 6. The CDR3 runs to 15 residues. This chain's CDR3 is CASKWDRGANTEAFF. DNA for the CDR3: TGTGCCAGTAAATGGGACAGGGGAGCGAACACTGAAGCTTTCTTT. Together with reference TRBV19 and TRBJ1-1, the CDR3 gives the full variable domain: DGGITQSPKYLFRKEGQNVTLSCEQNLNHDAMYWYRQDPGQGLRLIYYSQIVNDFQKGDIAEGYSVSREKKESFPLTVTSAQKNPTAFYLCASKWDRGANTEAFFGQGTRLTVV.

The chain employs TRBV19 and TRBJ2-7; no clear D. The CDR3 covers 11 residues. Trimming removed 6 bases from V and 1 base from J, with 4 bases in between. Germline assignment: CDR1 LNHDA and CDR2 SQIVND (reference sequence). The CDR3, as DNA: TGTGCCAGTAGCCCTTCCTACGAGCAGTACTTC. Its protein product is CASSPSYEQYF.

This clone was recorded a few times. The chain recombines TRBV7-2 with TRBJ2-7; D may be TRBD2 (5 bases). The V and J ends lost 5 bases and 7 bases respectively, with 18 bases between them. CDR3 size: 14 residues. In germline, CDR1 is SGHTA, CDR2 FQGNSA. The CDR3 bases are TGTGCCAGCAGCACGGACTTCCGCACTGTTGAGCAGTACTTC. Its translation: CASSTDFRTVEQYF.

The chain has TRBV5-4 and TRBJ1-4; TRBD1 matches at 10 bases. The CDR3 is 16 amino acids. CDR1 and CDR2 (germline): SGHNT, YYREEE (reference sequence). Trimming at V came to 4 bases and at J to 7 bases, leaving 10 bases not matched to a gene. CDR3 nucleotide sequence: TGTGCCAGCAGCCTTCAAAAGACAGGGGGCAGTGAAAAACTGTTTTTT. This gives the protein CASSLQKTGGSEKLFF. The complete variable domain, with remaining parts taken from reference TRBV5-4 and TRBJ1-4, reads ETGVTQSPTHLIKTRGQQVTLRCSSQSGHNTVSWYQQALGQGPQFIFQYYREEENGRGNFPPRFSGLQFPNYSSELNVNALELDDSALYLCASSLQKTGGSEKLFFGSGTQLSVL.

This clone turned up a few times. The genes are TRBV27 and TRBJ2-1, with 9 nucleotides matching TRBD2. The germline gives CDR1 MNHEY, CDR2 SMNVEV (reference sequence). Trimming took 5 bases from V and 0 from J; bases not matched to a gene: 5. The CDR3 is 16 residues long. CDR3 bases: TGTGCCAGCAGTATACTTAGCGGGAGCTCCTACAATGAGCAGTTCTTC. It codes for CASSILSGSSYNEQFF.

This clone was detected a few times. This CDR3 reads CASSAGTGSNYGYTF. The CDR3 nucleotides are TGTGCCAGCAGCGCCGGGACAGGGTCGAACTATGGCTACACCTTC. The V and J genes are TRBV5-4 and TRBJ1-2; TRBD1 aligns across 9 bases. Germline CDR1 SGHNT, CDR2 YYREEE (reference sequence). The CDR3 covers 15 residues. J was trimmed by 2 bases and V by 4 bases; bases with no gene match: 6.

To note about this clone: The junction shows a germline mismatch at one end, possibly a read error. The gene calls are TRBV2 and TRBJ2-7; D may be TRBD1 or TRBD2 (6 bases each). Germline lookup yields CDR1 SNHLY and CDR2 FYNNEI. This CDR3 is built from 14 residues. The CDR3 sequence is CVSSGGTPTYEQYF. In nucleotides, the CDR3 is TGTGTCAGCAGTGGGGGGACACCTACCTACGAGCAGTACTTC.

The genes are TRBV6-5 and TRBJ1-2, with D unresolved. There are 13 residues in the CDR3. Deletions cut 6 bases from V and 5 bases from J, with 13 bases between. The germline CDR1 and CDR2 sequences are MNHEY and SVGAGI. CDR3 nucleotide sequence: TGTGCCAGCAGACCCGGGGAGATGTATGGCTACACCTTC. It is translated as CASRPGEMYGYTF.

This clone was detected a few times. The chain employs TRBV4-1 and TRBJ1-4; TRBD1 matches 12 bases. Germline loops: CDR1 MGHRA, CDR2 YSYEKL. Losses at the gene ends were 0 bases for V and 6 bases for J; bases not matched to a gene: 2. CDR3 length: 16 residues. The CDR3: CASSQDGTGGDEKLFF. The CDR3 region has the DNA TGCGCCAGCAGCCAAGACGGGACAGGGGGCGATGAAAAACTGTTTTTT.

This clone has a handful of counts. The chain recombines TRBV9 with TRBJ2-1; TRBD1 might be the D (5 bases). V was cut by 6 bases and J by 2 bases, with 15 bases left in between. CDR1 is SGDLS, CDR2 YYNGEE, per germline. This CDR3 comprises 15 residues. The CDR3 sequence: CASTQGTGPYNEQFF. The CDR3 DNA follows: TGTGCCAGCACCCAGGGTACTGGCCCCTACAATGAGCAGTTCTTC.

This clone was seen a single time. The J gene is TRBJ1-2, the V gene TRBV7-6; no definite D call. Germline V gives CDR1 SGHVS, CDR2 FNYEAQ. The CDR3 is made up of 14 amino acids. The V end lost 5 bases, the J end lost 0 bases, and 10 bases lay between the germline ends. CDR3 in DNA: TGTGCCAGCAGCCCTAGATACCCTAACTATGGCTACACCTTC. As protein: CASSPRYPNYGYTF. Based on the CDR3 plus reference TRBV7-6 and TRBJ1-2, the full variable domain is GAGVSQSPRYKVTKRGQDVALRCDPISGHVSLYWYRQALGQGPEFLTYFNYEAQQDKSGLPNDRFSAERPEGSISTLTIQRTEQRDSAMYRCASSPRYPNYGYTFGSGTRLTVV.